What follows are 20 T cell receptor beta chains derived from one specimen sequenced in a study of T cells in Graves' hyperthyroidism and ophthalmopathy. RNA transcripts were the template for amplifying TCR beta CDR3 regions. The TCR CDR3 was amplified in a first-round RT-PCR using the HTBI primer set. TCRdb called the multiplex PCR reads again in MiXCR, with one record for every CDR3 protein. The data contain about 700,000 distinct CDR3 sequences, about 45% of them seen just once; the ten biggest clones take up 7% to 7.5%. The sequencing sample was made of peripheral blood or thyroid tissue (not recorded which). The receptors stem from an adult man with Graves' disease, either hyperthyroidism or ophthalmopathy (not recorded which).

The chain combines TRBV2 with TRBJ2-7; TRBD1 or TRBD2 may be the D gene (5 bases each). From germline, CDR1 is SNHLY and CDR2 FYNNEI. The CDR3 loop spans 14 amino acids. Trimming cost V 1 base and J 3 bases, with 10 bases left between them. The DNA of the CDR3 is TGTGCCAGCAGTGAAGTAACAGGACTCTACGAGCAGTACTTC. Its protein product is CASSEVTGLYEQYF. Combining the CDR3 with reference TRBV2 and TRBJ2-7 gives the whole variable domain EPEVTQTPSHQVTQMGQEVILRCVPISNHLYFYWYRQILGQKVEFLVSFYNNEISEKSEIFDDQFSVERPDGSNFTLKIRSTKLEDSAMYFCASSEVTGLYEQYFGPGTRLTVT.

This chain connects TRBV7-6 to TRBJ2-7; D not resolved. The CDR3 is 13 residues long. The V and J ends lost 2 bases and 10 bases respectively, with 15 bases between them. Germline assignment: CDR1 SGHVS and CDR2 FNYEAQ. CDR3 nucleotides: TGTGCCAGCAGCTTAATGGGCCAAGAGATCCAGTACTTC. Amino acid sequence: CASSLMGQEIQYF.

This clonotype was observed at least ten times. This chain connects TRBV24-1 to TRBJ2-7; 10 bases map to TRBD2. J was trimmed by 7 bases and V by 2 bases; bases with no gene match: 10. CDR1 KGHDR and CDR2 SFDVKD come from the germline V gene. This CDR3 region has 16 residues. CDR3: CATSDSRLAGVGEQYF. DNA for the CDR3: TGTGCCACCAGTGATTCCAGGCTAGCGGGAGTTGGTGAGCAGTACTTC.

This sequence joins TRBV12-3 or TRBV12-4 and TRBJ1-2, with a weak D call TRBD1 (5 bases). This CDR3 region has 13 residues. The V gene lost 8 bases and the J gene lost 4 bases, with 14 bases spanning the gap. The CDR3 here is CASGVGRFYGYTF. CDR3 in DNA: TGTGCCAGCGGGGTGGGACGGTTCTATGGCTACACCTTC.

The CDR3 loop reads CASRPYYPREAFF. In nucleotides, the CDR3 is TGTGCCAGCAGGCCGTATTATCCTAGGGAAGCTTTCTTT. The chain combines TRBV6-1 with TRBJ1-1; unclear D gene. V shed 6 bases and J shed 8 bases, with 16 bases lying between them. The CDR3 runs to 13 residues. Germline V gene lookup returns CDR1 MNHNS and CDR2 SASEGT.

Concerning this clonotype itself: Being one base from a much bigger clone, this may be a read error. The chain links TRBV6-5 to TRBJ1-5; 7 nucleotides agree with TRBD1. This CDR3 is 13 amino acids long. Germline-derived CDR1 and CDR2 are MNHEY and SVGAGI. The junction had 4 bases not matched to a gene; V was cut back by 7 bases and J by 4 bases. The CDR3 DNA is TGTGCCAGCAACACAGGGGAGAATCAGCCCCAGCATTTT. Protein sequence: CASNTGENQPQHF.

The chain uses TRBV11-1 and TRBJ2-2; tentative D call: TRBD2 (5 bases). Looked up from germline, CDR1 is SGHAT and CDR2 is FQDESV (reference sequence). The CDR3 spans 16 residues. Trimming shortened V by 5 bases and J by 2 bases, and 15 bases separated the two germline ends. CDR3 in amino acids: CASSPTGNRNTGELFF. CDR3 in DNA: TGTGCCAGCAGCCCAACGGGGAACAGAAACACCGGGGAGCTGTTTTTT.

Concerning this clonotype: This may be a read error, as it is one base from a much larger clone. Likely a read error: the CDR3 ends without its conserved phenylalanine or tryptophan. CDR3 sequence (DNA): TGTGCCAGCAGCACCGGGACAGGGGTAAAAGGCTACACCCTC. This translates into CASSTGTGVKGYTL. The chain is built from TRBV2 and TRBJ1-2, with 10 bases lining up with TRBD1. CDR3 length equals 14 residues. The ends lost 6 bases at V and 8 bases at J; junction bases unmatched: 9. CDR1 and CDR2 (germline): SNHLY, FYNNEI.

As to this clonotype: A much more abundant neighbour one base away suggests this may be a read error. This chain links TRBV6-5 with TRBJ1-2, with D tentatively TRBD1 (6 bases). The CDR3 runs to 12 residues. The V gene lost 4 bases and the J gene lost 10 bases, with 13 bases spanning the gap. Per germline, CDR1 MNHEY and CDR2 SVGAGI. The DNA for the CDR3 is TGTGCCAGCAGTTTGGACAGTCGTGACTACACCTTC. Protein: CASSLDSRDYTF.

The J gene is TRBJ1-5, the V gene TRBV6-1; D is possibly TRBD1 (6 bases). Trimming stripped 6 bases from V and 7 bases from J, with 28 bases between. This CDR3 spans 18 amino acids. Germline V gene sequence: CDR1 MNHNS, CDR2 SASEGT. CDR3 in amino acids: CASRRTGTTKPLPQPQHF. The DNA of the CDR3 is TGTGCCAGCAGACGAACCGGGACAACTAAACCATTACCACAGCCCCAGCATTTT.

This clonotype was counted many times. V usage is TRBV2 and J usage is TRBJ2-7; 9 bases map to TRBD1. The CDR3 consists of 14 residues. Germline V lookup: CDR1 SNHLY, CDR2 FYNNEI. V gave up 6 bases and J gave up 2 bases; unmatched junction bases: 5. As DNA, the CDR3 is TGTGCCAGCAGGGGGACAGGGAACACCTACGAGCAGTACTTC. It specifies CASRGTGNTYEQYF.

The chain recombines TRBV20-1 with TRBJ1-1; unclear D gene. CDR3 length equals 14 residues. CDR1 is DFQATT, CDR2 SNEGSKA, per germline (reference sequence). The germline V and J ends were trimmed by 1 base and 3 bases, with 12 bases remaining between them. Here the CDR3 DNA reads TGCAGTGCTAGAGCGGGAGGGAGAGACACTGAAGCTTTCTTT. This encodes CSARAGGRDTEAFF.

The J gene is TRBJ2-7, the V gene TRBV2; TRBD2 matches 15 bases. The V and J ends lost 6 bases and 7 bases, in that order; junction bases with no gene match: 4. The CDR3 is 14 amino acids. From germline, CDR1 is SNHLY and CDR2 FYNNEI. The CDR3 reads CASSRTSGRVEQYF. The CDR3 DNA follows: TGTGCCAGCAGCCGGACTAGCGGGAGGGTTGAGCAGTACTTC.

The J gene is TRBJ1-5, the V gene TRBV5-1; possibly TRBD1 for D (6 bases). CDR1 and CDR2 (germline): SGHRS, YFSETQ. V lost 5 bases, J lost 2 bases, and 11 bases lay in between. The CDR3 covers 14 residues. In DNA, the CDR3 is TGCGCCAGCAGTGCACAGGGCCGCAATCAGCCCCAGCATTTT. Protein product: CASSAQGRNQPQHF.

A few counts support this clonotype. This chain links TRBV2 with TRBJ1-5, with no clear D. The CDR3 extends over 14 amino acids. CDR1 and CDR2 (germline): SNHLY, FYNNEI. The germline V and J ends were trimmed by 5 bases and 4 bases, with 12 bases remaining between them. As DNA, the CDR3 is TGTGCCAGCAGTACACAGCGGGGAAATCAGCCCCAGCATTTT. It translates to CASSTQRGNQPQHF.

The chain combines TRBV7-8 with TRBJ1-5; D gene ambiguous. This CDR3 is built from 12 residues. Germline CDR1 SGHVS, CDR2 FQNEAQ. Trimming pared 10 bases from V and 7 bases from J, leaving 14 bases between. CDR3 sequence reads: CATLPGGQPQHF. The DNA of the CDR3 is TGTGCCACCCTTCCAGGAGGACAGCCCCAGCATTTT.

Here the CDR3 reads CAINPRGATEAFF. CDR3 nucleotides: TGTGCCATCAACCCCAGGGGTGCGACTGAAGCTTTCTTT. The gene calls are TRBV10-3 and TRBJ1-1, with a weak D call TRBD1 (6 bases). V was cut by 7 bases and J by 5 bases, with 14 bases left in between. Germline V gene data show CDR1 as ENHRY and CDR2 as SYGVKD. The CDR3 loop spans 13 amino acids.

In this sample, this clonotype turned up many times. The gene calls are TRBV2 and TRBJ1-5; D unclear. The CDR3 length is 13 residues. Germline V gene data show CDR1 as SNHLY and CDR2 as FYNNEI. The germline V and J ends were trimmed by 0 bases and 6 bases, with 6 bases remaining between them. CDR3 sequence reads: CASSEARVQPQHF. In DNA form, the CDR3 reads TGTGCCAGCAGTGAAGCGCGTGTTCAGCCCCAGCATTTT.

This clonotype was detected only a few times. The chain employs TRBV9 and TRBJ2-5, with TRBD1 matching 7 bases. V shed 6 bases and J 2 bases; nucleotides not matched to a gene: 7. The CDR3 runs to 14 residues. Germline V gene data show CDR1 as SGDLS and CDR2 as YYNGEE. CDR3 amino acids: CASTEGQLQETQYF. In DNA, the CDR3 is TGTGCCAGCACCGAGGGACAGTTACAAGAGACCCAGTACTTC.

Here the CDR3 reads CASILPGEAFF. The CDR3 DNA follows: TGTGCCAGCATTCTTCCGGGAGAAGCTTTCTTT. The rearrangement uses TRBV6-1 and TRBJ1-1, with D unclear. In germline, CDR1 is MNHNS, CDR2 SASEGT. The V and J ends lost 7 bases and 8 bases respectively, with 11 bases between them. The CDR3 length is 11 residues.